This TCR beta chain was found in a study of T-cell reconstitution after alpha-beta-depleted transplantation in children. Construction of the TCRbeta library involved unique molecular identifiers. In TCRdb, the PCR reads were re-called with MiXCR into one record per CDR3 protein. The sample contains about 360,000 distinct CDR3 sequences, less than 15% of which appear only once. This clonotype has a count of ten or more. The CDR3 extends over 16 amino acids. With V trimmed by 6 bases and J by 1 base, 9 bases remained unmatched. The genes are TRBV12-3 or TRBV12-4 and TRBJ1-1, with TRBD1 matching over 9 bases. This specimen was PBMCs, taken from the stem cell graft. The clonotype comes from a human donor who donated a stem cell graft to a child with Fanconi anemia. Here the CDR3 DNA reads TGTGCCAGCAGCCTGGAAAGGGGACAGGGGAACACTGAAGCTTTCTTT. It translates to CASSLERGQGNTEAFF.